What follows is one T cell receptor beta chain and its context. Antigen specificity is unknown. The sample belongs to a study of CD8+CD57+ T cells in acquired aplastic anemia. Study in general: Sorted CD4+ and CD8+ cells yielded about 3 ug of DNA on average. The study's findings and limits: Patients and controls shared just under 30 CD8+ CDR3 sequences, highly expressed in patients.

Patients chosen for sequencing had shown CD8+CD57+ cell expansion by flow cytometry. The use of genomic DNA as template underpinned the TCR beta VDJ and CDR3 profiling. One entry per CDR3 protein results from TCRdb running MiXCR on the reads. The sample includes roughly 160,000 distinct CDR3 sequences, around 48% seen only once; the top ten take 2.5% to 3.5%. CDR3 length equals 13 residues. The germline gives CDR1 LNHDA, CDR2 SQIVND (reference sequence). Trimming took 6 bases from V and 2 from J, leaving 11 bases between them. The V call is TRBV19, the J call TRBJ2-7; D gene ambiguous. The source of this sequence is a human donor with aplastic anemia. The material sequenced was sorted CD4+, CD8+, or CD8+CD57+ T cells (not recorded which) from PBMCs. Here the CDR3 DNA reads TGTGCCAGTAGCTCCGCCCCCGCCTACGAGCAGTACTTC. Translating it yields CASSSAPAYEQYF.